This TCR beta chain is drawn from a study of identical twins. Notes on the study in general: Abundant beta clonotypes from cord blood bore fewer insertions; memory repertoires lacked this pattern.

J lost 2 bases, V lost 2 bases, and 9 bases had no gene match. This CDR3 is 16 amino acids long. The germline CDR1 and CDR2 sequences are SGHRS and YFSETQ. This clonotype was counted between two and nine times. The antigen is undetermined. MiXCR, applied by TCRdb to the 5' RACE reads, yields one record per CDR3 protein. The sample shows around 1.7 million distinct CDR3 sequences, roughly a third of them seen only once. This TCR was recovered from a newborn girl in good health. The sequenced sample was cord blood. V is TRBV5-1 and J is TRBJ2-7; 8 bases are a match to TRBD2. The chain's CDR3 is CASSLIGGGTPYEQYF. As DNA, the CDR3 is TGCGCCAGCAGCTTAATCGGCGGGGGGACGCCCTACGAGCAGTACTTC.